This TCR beta chain was recovered during a study of shared clonotypes between healthy human individuals. Study in general: Donor composition was two women and three men, aged 18 to 49.

Data came from immunoSEQ multiplex PCR; TCRdb stores just in-frame clones and leaves some out. The sample yields about 2.3 million clones, about 92% seen once. Donors included only healthy HIV-negative adults lacking recent acute infections or vaccinations. Looked up from germline, CDR1 is LNHNV and CDR2 is YYDKDF (reference sequence). This CDR3 comprises 16 residues. V was shortened by 0 bases and J by 4 bases, with 16 bases between the two germline ends. Study-wide points: The sampled material consisted only of blood, and tissue repertoires are likely to differ.

As concerns this clone: Its antigen is not identified.

The chain recombines TRBV15 with TRBJ2-7; D ambiguous. The source is a man between 18 and 29 years old in good health. Some clones in this sample may be carry-over from other donors' samples. Sequencing was performed on naive CD4+ T cells from PBMCs. Subset of the sample: CD45RA+ positively selected. CDR3: CATSRDLGGGPYEQYF. Written as DNA, the CDR3 is TGTGCCACCAGCAGAGATCTCGGTGGTGGCCCATACGAGCAGTACTTC. The variable domain in full, completed from reference TRBV15 and TRBJ2-7, reads DAMVIQNPRYQVTQFGKPVTLSCSQTLNHNVMYWYQQKSSQAPKLLFHYYDKDFNNEADTPDNFQSRRPNTSFCFLDIRSPGLGDTAMYLCATSRDLGGGPYEQYFGPGTRLTVT.